The rows below give T cell receptor beta chains drawn from one sample of a study of regulatory T cells in long-lasting Graves disease. TCRdb fed the multiplex PCR reads into MiXCR, producing one record per CDR3 protein. The sample contains 450,000 to 500,000 distinct CDR3 sequences, around 15% of which appear only once. The data also belong to a second study, concerning T cells in Graves' hyperthyroidism and ophthalmopathy.

Sample: peripheral blood mononuclear cells (PBMCs), taken at new diagnosis, from a patient treated with antithyroid drugs. These receptors originate from a man aged 35-49 years with Graves disease. Each CDR3 is given with its conserved first and last residue. A D gene is named only where the DNA matches it firmly. Size is omitted from some rows. Given values are once, few, many or a class for expanded clones.

clone_size d_call j_call v_call cdr3_nt cdr3_aa
many . TRBJ1-2 TRBV28 TGTGCCACCCAGGTTAACTATGGCTACACCTTC CATQVNYGYTF
many TRBD2 TRBJ2-1 TRBV20-1 TGCAGTGCCTCCGGGACTAGCGAGGGAGATGAGCAGTTCTTC CSASGTSEGDEQFF
. . TRBJ1-2 TRBV24-1 TGTGCCACCAGTGATTTGAACATCCACTACACCTTC CATSDLNIHYTF
. TRBD1 TRBJ2-1 TRBV29-1 TGCAGCGTTTTATCGGGGACAGCGCACAATGAGCAGTTCTTC CSVLSGTAHNEQFF
many . TRBJ1-1 TRBV30 TGTGCCTGGAGTGTACAAACCAGAAATGAAGCTTTCTTT CAWSVQTRNEAFF
many TRBD1 TRBJ2-5 TRBV29-1 TGCAGCGCCGGACAGGCAGAGACCCAGTACTTC CSAGQAETQYF
few TRBD2 TRBJ2-7 TRBV5-1 TGCGCCAGCAGCTTGATGGGGCTAGCGGGAGGATCGTACGAGCAGTACTTC CASSLMGLAGGSYEQYF
. . TRBJ2-1 TRBV10-3 TGTGCCATCAGCGAGGTAGCGAGCCCCAACAATGAGCAGTTCTTC CAISEVASPNNEQFF
many TRBD1 TRBJ1-2 TRBV6-5 TGTGCCAGCAGTTACCGGGACAGGGCTAACTATGGCTACACCTTC CASSYRDRANYGYTF
many TRBD2 TRBJ2-3 TRBV28 TGTGCCAGCAGTCCTGCCCTCGCGGGACTAGCAGATACGCAGTATTTT CASSPALAGLADTQYF
many . TRBJ2-1 TRBV30 TGTGCCTGGAGTCCGACATGGGATGAGCAGTTCTTC CAWSPTWDEQFF
. . TRBJ1-3 TRBV9 TGTGCCAGCAGCGCCGGGGGGGGGCCTGGAAACACCATATATTTT CASSAGGGPGNTIYF
. . TRBJ2-6 TRBV20-1 TGCAGTGCCTACAACAGTGAAGTATCTGGGGCCAACGTCCTGACTTTC CSAYNSEVSGANVLTF
many . TRBJ2-3 TRBV5-1 TGCGCCAGCAGCTTGGCCTTCGGGAGTGATACGCAGTATTTT CASSLAFGSDTQYF
many TRBD1 TRBJ1-1 TRBV5-6 TGTGCCAGCAGCCAGACAGGGGTAGGCACTGAAGCTTTCTTT CASSQTGVGTEAFF
. . TRBJ2-5 TRBV7-9 TGTGCCAGCAGCTTATGGGGAGTCCTCGGGGCGAACCAAGAGACCCAGTACTTC CASSLWGVLGANQETQYF
many . TRBJ2-2 TRBV11-3 TGTGCCAGCAGCTTCTATCCCGGGGAGCTGTTTTTT CASSFYPGELFF
few TRBD2 TRBJ2-1 TRBV7-9 TGTGCCAGCAGCACCGGGACTAGCGGGACGCAATGGTTGGGAAATGAGCAGTTCTTC CASSTGTSGTQWLGNEQFF
many . TRBJ2-1 TRBV2 TGTGCCAGCAGTGTTAACTCCTACAATGAGCAGTTCTTC CASSVNSYNEQFF
. TRBD1 TRBJ2-7 TRBV10-3 TGTGCCATCAGTGGCGGGACAGGCCTCAACGAGCAGTACTTC CAISGGTGLNEQYF